This TCR beta chain was identified during a study of shared clonotypes between healthy human individuals. TCRdb's copy holds only in-frame clones and misses some; the assay was immunoSEQ multiplex PCR. The data hold some 600,000 clones, with approximately 96% observed a single time. This CDR3 is built from 16 residues. J lost 4 bases, V lost 0 bases, and 5 bases had no gene match. Germline CDR1 is SGHDT and CDR2 is YYEEEE. Naive CD8 cells lacked CD45RO and underwent positive selection for CCR7, leaving out terminally differentiated effector memory CD45RA+ cells. The chain employs TRBV5-6 and TRBJ2-2; 8 bases match TRBD2. This clonotype was sampled from a woman in her thirties in good health. The sample consisted of naive CD8+ T cells sorted from blood. CDR3 amino acids: CASSLDSGTITGELFF. The CDR3 coding sequence is TGTGCCAGCAGCTTGGATAGCGGGACGATCACCGGGGAGCTGTTTTTT.